Shown below are 26 T cell receptor beta chains from a single sample sequenced in a study of blood T cells in healthy people across ages. The authors ran a second PCR of about 6 to 11 cycles using a sample-barcoded 5' primer and a J-beta primer mix. Each CDR3 protein is one row after TCRdb ran MiXCR on the 5' RACE reads. The sample includes about 1.6 million distinct CDR3 sequences, 30% to 35% of them seen just once. The material sequenced was blood. The receptors derive from a woman aged 25 to 39 in good health.

This clonotype was counted ten times or more. The J gene is TRBJ2-7, the V gene TRBV6-2 or TRBV6-3; D uncertain. Trimming stripped 6 bases from V and 2 bases from J, with 14 bases between. Per germline, CDR1 MNHEY and CDR2 SVGEGT. This CDR3 has 14 residues. The CDR3 DNA follows: TGTGCCAGCAGCCAAGACTGGACGACCTACGAGCAGTACTTC. It yields the protein CASSQDWTTYEQYF.

The V gene is TRBV28, the J gene TRBJ1-4; 7 bases are shared with TRBD1. The CDR3 has 13 amino acids. With V trimmed by 8 bases and J by 5 bases, 5 bases remained unmatched. CDR1 and CDR2 from the germline V gene are MDHEN and SYDVKM. The CDR3, as DNA: TGTGCCAGCGGGGGCAGGGGGAATGAAAAACTGTTTTTT. Its translation is CASGGRGNEKLFF.

The chain recombines TRBV6-1 with TRBJ2-3; TRBD1 agrees at 10 bases. The ends lost 10 bases at V and 6 bases at J; junction bases unmatched: 13. Germline values: CDR1 MNHNS, CDR2 SASEGT. The CDR3 has 15 amino acids. CDR3 nucleotide sequence: TGTGCCACCAAACCGGGACAGGGGCATGGGGATACGCAGTATTTT. This codes for CATKPGQGHGDTQYF.

The V call is TRBV9, the J call TRBJ1-1, with D perhaps TRBD1 (5 bases). The CDR3 length is 14 residues. Germline CDR1 and CDR2: SGDLS and YYNGEE. The V and J ends lost 0 bases and 4 bases respectively, with 10 bases between them. CDR3 in DNA: TGTGCCAGCAGCGTAGACAGGTATGCCACTGAAGCTTTCTTT. Protein product: CASSVDRYATEAFF.

This clonotype was seen a handful of times. The chain is built from TRBV3-1 and TRBJ2-1, with 10 bases fitting TRBD2. V was clipped by 3 bases and J by 6 bases; unmatched bases: 11. The germline CDR1 and CDR2 sequences are LGHDT and YNNKEL (reference sequence). The CDR3 sequence is 17 residues long. The CDR3 DNA reads TGTGCCAGCAGCCATGGAACCGGGACTAGCGCCGTCAATGAGCAGTTCTTC. Its translation is CASSHGTGTSAVNEQFF.

The sample holds one count of this clonotype. The chain uses TRBV20-1 and TRBJ2-1; TRBD2 matches 11 bases. The CDR3 has 18 residues. CDR1 and CDR2 (germline): DFQATT, SNEGSKA (reference sequence). The J segment lost 7 bases and the V segment lost 2 bases, leaving 16 bases of the junction unmatched. The CDR3: CSARPSRASGGIYNEQFF. For the CDR3, the DNA is TGCAGTGCTAGACCAAGCAGAGCTAGCGGGGGGATTTATAATGAGCAGTTCTTC.

The chain combines TRBV27 with TRBJ2-1, with TRBD1 as a possible D gene (6 bases). Germline V gene data show CDR1 as MNHEY and CDR2 as SMNVEV (reference sequence). The CDR3 covers 16 residues. V dropped 2 bases and J dropped 9 bases, with 20 bases sitting between them. The CDR3 sequence is CASSLRQAWASAEQFF. CDR3 bases: TGTGCCAGCAGTTTACGACAGGCTTGGGCCTCGGCTGAGCAGTTCTTC.

CDR3 DNA sequence: TGCGCCAGCAAGACAGGGTTGTTTAACACCGGGGAGCTGTTTTTT. Residues: CASKTGLFNTGELFF. V and J are TRBV4-1 and TRBJ2-2, with 7 bases identical to TRBD1. The junction had 7 bases not matched to a gene; V was cut back by 7 bases and J by 2 bases. Germline loops: CDR1 MGHRA, CDR2 YSYEKL. The CDR3 is 15 residues long.

This clonotype occurred a few times. The chain links TRBV15 to TRBJ2-3, with D possibly being TRBD1 or TRBD2 (5 bases each). The V end was cut by 0 bases, the J end by 6 bases, with 16 bases between. The CDR3 is 16 amino acids. Germline V CDR1 and CDR2: LNHNV, YYDKDF (reference sequence). The CDR3 is CATSRDHLEGEDTQYF. CDR3 DNA: TGTGCCACCAGCAGAGATCACCTTGAAGGGGAGGATACGCAGTATTTT.

A few counts support this clonotype. The chain joins TRBV7-9 to TRBJ1-2; no reliable D call. With 4 bases removed from V and 4 bases from J, the gap between germline ends came to 19 bases. The germline V gene has CDR1 SEHNR and CDR2 FQNEAQ (reference sequence). The CDR3 is 16 residues long. The DNA of the CDR3 is TGTGCCAGCAGCTCCACCGCTAGAGGGAGGAGCTATGGCTACACCTTC. It encodes CASSSTARGRSYGYTF.

The CDR3 DNA reads TGTGCCAGCAGCCTGGATGGGGCCACCTCAGGTACGCAGTATTTT. It codes for CASSLDGATSGTQYF. The J gene is TRBJ2-3, the V gene TRBV11-2; D may be TRBD1 (5 bases). From germline, CDR1 is SGHAT and CDR2 FQNNGV. V was pared by 5 bases and J by 8 bases, with 20 bases between. The CDR3 contains 15 residues.

The J gene is TRBJ2-3, the V gene TRBV12-3 or TRBV12-4; tentatively, D is TRBD2 (6 bases). The CDR3 runs to 12 residues. With 6 bases removed from V and 6 bases from J, the gap between germline ends came to 10 bases. The CDR3 nucleotides read TGTGCCAGCAGATTGCTAGCGGATACGCAGTATTTT. Translation: CASRLLADTQYF.

J is TRBJ2-1 and V is TRBV20-1; 14 bases map to TRBD2. Unmatched junction bases numbered 2, after V lost 6 bases and J lost 4 bases. The CDR3 is 14 residues long. Germline-derived CDR1 and CDR2 are DFQATT and SNEGSKA (reference sequence). DNA of the CDR3: TGCAGTGCCTGGACTAGCGGGAGGTACAATGAGCAGTTCTTC. Its protein product is CSAWTSGRYNEQFF.

The chain employs TRBV6-5 and TRBJ2-7; TRBD2 matches at 8 bases. CDR1 and CDR2 from the germline V gene are MNHEY and SVGAGI. V dropped 4 bases and J dropped 5; count of bases not matched to a gene: 13. This CDR3 has 16 residues. The CDR3, as DNA: TGTGCCAGCAGTTCCCTCGGGGGGGGCGCGTACGACGAGCAGTACTTC. Amino acids: CASSSLGGGAYDEQYF.

This clonotype showed up just a few times. The J gene is TRBJ2-1, the V gene TRBV4-2; 13 bases are shared with TRBD2. The CDR3 runs 17 residues. With V trimmed by 1 base and J by 8 bases, 8 bases remained unmatched. CDR1 LGHNA and CDR2 YNFKEQ come from the germline V gene. The CDR3 nucleotides read TGTGCCAGCAGCCAAGCTCCACTAGCGGGAGGGCCCGATGAGCAGTTCTTC. Its protein is CASSQAPLAGGPDEQFF.

Comment on this clonotype: An end of the junction differs from the germline gene, which may be a read error. The genes are TRBV7-9 and TRBJ1-1; tentative D call: TRBD1 (5 bases). CDR1 SEHNR and CDR2 FQNEAQ come from the germline V gene (reference sequence). The CDR3 sequence is 16 residues long. Here the CDR3 reads CASSPSGAFEGTEAFF. For the CDR3, the DNA is TGTGCTAGCAGCCCCAGTGGGGCTTTCGAAGGCACTGAAGCTTTCTTT.

Comments on this clonotype: An end of the junction does not agree with germline; a read error may underlie this. The rearrangement joins TRBV7-9 to TRBJ2-7, with 11 bases lining up with TRBD2. There are 14 residues in the CDR3. Germline loops: CDR1 SEHNR, CDR2 FQNEAQ (reference sequence). The CDR3 loop reads CASSLAGGGYERYF. The CDR3 DNA reads TGTGCCAGCAGCCTAGCGGGAGGAGGGTACGAGCGGTACTTC.

The chain joins TRBV6-6 to TRBJ2-5; D possibly corresponds to TRBD1 (6 bases). Deletions cut 10 bases from V and 7 bases from J, with 19 bases between. Germline values: CDR1 MNHNY, CDR2 SVGAGI (reference sequence). The CDR3 loop spans 13 amino acids. The CDR3 reads CATSGVARGTQYF. The DNA for the CDR3 is TGTGCCACCTCAGGGGTAGCCCGAGGGACCCAGTACTTC.

This clonotype showed up just a few times. The chain recombines TRBV20-1 with TRBJ1-2; no definite D call. The CDR3 is 15 residues long. V was clipped by 0 bases and J by 3 bases, with 14 bases between them. In germline, CDR1 is DFQATT, CDR2 SNEGSKA (reference sequence). The CDR3 reads CSARDLVGIDYGYTF. CDR3 DNA: TGCAGTGCTAGAGATCTGGTGGGCATAGACTATGGCTACACCTTC.

The chain employs TRBV7-3 and TRBJ2-5, with 8 bases that match TRBD2. The CDR3 spans 16 residues. Germline CDR1 SGHTA, CDR2 FQGTGA. The trim removed 1 base at V and 5 bases at J, leaving 9 bases unmatched. The CDR3 loop is CASSLNPAGDLETQYF. CDR3 bases: TGTGCCAGCAGCTTAAATCCAGCGGGAGACTTGGAGACCCAGTACTTC. The entire variable domain, with the rest obtained from reference TRBV7-3 and TRBJ2-5, is as follows: GAGVSQTPSNKVTEKGKYVELRCDPISGHTALYWYRQSLGQGPEFLIYFQGTGAADDSGLPNDRFFAVRPEGSVSTLKIQRTERGDSAVYLCASSLNPAGDLETQYFGPGTRLLVL.

The chain couples TRBV20-1 to TRBJ2-3; D may be TRBD2 (5 bases). The CDR3 loop spans 17 amino acids. Per germline, CDR1 DFQATT and CDR2 SNEGSKA (reference sequence). The chain's CDR3 is CSVEGSENRRPTDTQYF. Written as DNA, the CDR3 is TGCAGCGTAGAGGGTAGCGAAAATCGAAGACCCACAGATACGCAGTATTTT.

In DNA, the CDR3 is TGTGCCAGCAGTTACCGGTACACCTTC. As protein: CASSYRYTF. V is TRBV7-2 and J is TRBJ1-2, with no clear D. Trimming shortened V by 6 bases and J by 11 bases, and 7 bases separated the two germline ends. CDR1 and CDR2 from the germline V gene are SGHTA and FQGNSA. This CDR3 is 9 amino acids long.

CDR3 amino acids: CASSQWGLAARGDEQFF. CDR3 nucleotides: TGCGCCAGCAGCCAGTGGGGCCTAGCGGCCCGAGGGGATGAGCAGTTCTTC. The chain couples TRBV5-1 to TRBJ2-1; 7 bases are a match to TRBD2. V gave up 4 bases and J gave up 8 bases; unmatched junction bases: 18. Germline CDR1 is SGHRS and CDR2 is YFSETQ. CDR3 length: 17 residues.

This clonotype was recorded a few times. The rearrangement links TRBV6-1 to TRBJ2-7; a weak D match, TRBD1 (5 bases). The V gene's germline CDR1 is MNHNS and CDR2 SASEGT. The V end lost 6 bases, the J end lost 12 bases, and 21 bases lay between the germline ends. This CDR3 is built from 13 residues. The CDR3 loop is CASRDTGQETRYF. The CDR3 DNA reads TGTGCCAGCAGGGACACAGGCCAAGAGACCCGGTACTTC.

This clonotype was seen only a few times. The chain employs TRBV5-1 and TRBJ2-7; 7 nucleotides agree with TRBD1. CDR1 and CDR2 from the germline V gene are SGHRS and YFSETQ. This CDR3 is built from 14 residues. V dropped 4 bases and J dropped 2; count of bases not matched to a gene: 6. In nucleotides, the CDR3 is TGCGCCAGCAGCAAATCGACAGGGACCTACGAGCAGTACTTC. Protein sequence: CASSKSTGTYEQYF.

This clonotype was seen more than once but under ten times. The chain carries TRBV4-1 and TRBJ2-7; tentative D call: TRBD2 (5 bases). In germline, CDR1 is MGHRA, CDR2 YSYEKL. Deletions cut 0 bases from V and 0 bases from J, with 9 bases between. The CDR3 consists of 15 residues. CDR3 residues: CASSQDPGNSYEQYF. The DNA for the CDR3 is TGCGCCAGCAGCCAAGATCCCGGGAACTCCTACGAGCAGTACTTC.